The 25 T cell receptor beta chains in this list originate from one sample, sequenced in a study of T cell responses to AZD1222 COVID-19 vaccine (dated by TCRdb to 2020 to 2023). Library preparation was by the immunoSEQ multiplex PCR assay. TCRdb carries this immuneACCESS record with in-frame sequences only. Its versions omit some clonotypes, under half of them owing to an unresolved V gene in the studies checked, with the rest unexplained. The sample data list approximately 98,000 clones, and 86% of these were observed just once. The ten largest clones take up under 4% of the sample. Reading the label with the study, this specimen's time point is: baseline before first vaccination. The specimen comprised peripheral blood, sampled on day 0 of AZD1222 vaccination. These receptors originate from an adult in good health.

The rearrangement uses TRBV27 and TRBJ2-7; the D gene is possibly TRBD2 (6 bases). Germline CDR1 is MNHEY and CDR2 is SMNVEV (reference sequence). The length of the CDR3 is 14 residues. Trimming left V 2 bases short and J 4 bases short, with 12 bases between. The chain's CDR3 is CASSLVGGTYEQYF. CDR3 in DNA: TGTGCCAGCAGTTTAGTGGGGGGAACTTACGAGCAGTACTTC.

The rearrangement links TRBV28 to TRBJ1-2; D is uncertain. Trimming took 3 bases from V and 4 from J, leaving 6 bases between them. Germline V gives CDR1 MDHEN, CDR2 SYDVKM. The length of the CDR3 is 12 residues. CDR3 loop: CASSFTGYGYTF. The CDR3 nucleotides read TGTGCCAGCAGTTTTACGGGCTATGGCTACACCTTC.

In its sample, this clone was seen a few times. V is TRBV7-9 and J is TRBJ1-2, with no clear D. V was cut by 5 bases and J by 3 bases, with 13 bases left in between. CDR1 SEHNR and CDR2 FQNEAQ come from the germline V gene (reference sequence). This CDR3 has 14 residues. CDR3 residues: CASSLGGTYYGYTF. DNA for the CDR3: TGTGCCAGCAGCCTAGGAGGCACTTACTATGGCTACACCTTC.

This sequence joins TRBV28 and TRBJ2-7, with TRBD1 matching 9 bases. Germline V gene data show CDR1 as MDHEN and CDR2 as SYDVKM. Trimming took 3 bases from V and 1 from J; bases not matched to a gene: 4. The CDR3 extends over 15 amino acids. The CDR3 DNA follows: TGTGCCAGCAGTTTCCCCGGGACAGGGTCCTACGAGCAGTACTTC. This sequence encodes CASSFPGTGSYEQYF. Drawing the rest from reference TRBV28 and TRBJ2-7, the complete variable domain is DVKVTQSSRYLVKRTGEKVFLECVQDMDHENMFWYRQDPGLGLRLIYFSYDVKMKEKGDIPEGYSVSREKKERFSLILESASTNQTSMYLCASSFPGTGSYEQYFGPGTRLTVT.

The V call is TRBV28, the J call TRBJ1-1, with 7 positions matching TRBD1. The CDR3 is made up of 15 amino acids. The germline V gene has CDR1 MDHEN and CDR2 SYDVKM. V was clipped by 9 bases and J by 1 base; unmatched bases: 11. The CDR3 loop is CASPGQEAGNTEAFF. The CDR3 DNA reads TGTGCCAGTCCAGGACAGGAAGCTGGGAACACTGAAGCTTTCTTT.

The chain joins TRBV25-1 to TRBJ1-3; D is ambiguous. The germline V and J ends were trimmed by 3 bases and 1 base, with 10 bases remaining between them. From germline, CDR1 is MGHDK and CDR2 SYGVNS. The CDR3 is 15 amino acids. CDR3 DNA: TGTGCCAGCAGTGATTCCTGGGCTTCTGGAAACACCATATATTTT. It encodes CASSDSWASGNTIYF. Drawing the rest from reference TRBV25-1 and TRBJ1-3, the complete variable domain is EADIYQTPRYLVIGTGKKITLECSQTMGHDKMYWYQQDPGMELHLIHYSYGVNSTEKGDLSSESTVSRIRTEHFPLTLESARPSHTSQYLCASSDSWASGNTIYFGEGSWLTVV.

The chain carries TRBV6-5 and TRBJ1-5; D possibly corresponds to TRBD1 (5 bases). The CDR3 runs 13 residues. The germline CDR1 and CDR2 sequences are MNHEY and SVGAGI. Trimming removed 6 bases at V and 6 bases at J, with 12 bases between. The CDR3 DNA reads TGTGCCAGCAGCCGGCAGGGTCGTCAGCCCCAGCATTTT. Amino acids: CASSRQGRQPQHF.

This chain's CDR3 is CASSRGGKSDEQFF. CDR3 DNA: TGTGCCAGCAGCCGGGGAGGGAAATCGGATGAGCAGTTCTTC. V usage is TRBV4-2 and J usage is TRBJ2-1, with 7 bases aligning to TRBD2. This CDR3 spans 14 amino acids. V dropped 4 bases and J dropped 8; count of bases not matched to a gene: 8. Germline-derived CDR1 and CDR2 are LGHNA and YNFKEQ.

The chain couples TRBV5-5 to TRBJ2-7, with 9 bases lining up with TRBD1. This CDR3 is 15 amino acids long. Germline CDR1 reads SGHKS; CDR2 reads YYEKEE (reference sequence). V gave up 3 bases and J gave up 7 bases; unmatched junction bases: 11. DNA of the CDR3: TGTGCCAGCAGCTCCCCCGGGCGGGGGACAGGGGAGCAGTACTTC. This translates into CASSSPGRGTGEQYF.

This clone appeared once. The V gene is TRBV2, the J gene TRBJ2-1, with 8 bases that match TRBD1. Germline assignment: CDR1 SNHLY and CDR2 FYNNEI. After removal of 7 bases from V and 5 bases from J, the junction contained 4 bases not matched to a gene. The CDR3 is 13 residues long. CDR3 sequence (DNA): TGTGCCAGCACCGGGACAGGACACAATGAGCAGTTCTTC. Protein sequence: CASTGTGHNEQFF.

The gene calls are TRBV5-1 and TRBJ1-5, with D unresolved. CDR3 length: 13 residues. The germline gives CDR1 SGHRS, CDR2 YFSETQ. Between the trimmed V and J ends, which lost 4 bases and 0 bases, there was a span of 5 bases. CDR3 nucleotide sequence: TGCGCCAGCAGCGTCGATAGCAATCAGCCCCAGCATTTT. This sequence encodes CASSVDSNQPQHF.

The rearrangement links TRBV4-1 to TRBJ1-2; D remains ambiguous. The CDR3 has 14 amino acids. The V end was cut by 1 base, the J end by 4 bases, with 10 bases between. Looked up from germline, CDR1 is MGHRA and CDR2 is YSYEKL. The CDR3 is CASSQVTVPYGYTF. The DNA for the CDR3 is TGCGCCAGCAGCCAAGTTACGGTCCCCTATGGCTACACCTTC.

The sample holds one count of this clone. This sequence joins TRBV6-1 and TRBJ1-1, with D perhaps TRBD1 (5 bases). The germline CDR1 and CDR2 sequences are MNHNS and SASEGT. The CDR3 has 17 amino acids. V lost 3 bases, J lost 0 bases, and 17 bases lay in between. The DNA for the CDR3 is TGTGCCAGCAGTGAGTTTTCAGGGACGGCTATGAACACTGAAGCTTTCTTT. The encoded protein is CASSEFSGTAMNTEAFF.

The chain's CDR3 is CASSPPNSGLSYNEQFF. CDR3 nucleotide sequence: TGTGCCAGTAGTCCCCCCAATAGCGGCCTCTCCTACAATGAGCAGTTCTTC. The V and J genes are TRBV19 and TRBJ2-1; weak D call: TRBD2 (6 bases). CDR1 and CDR2 from the germline V gene are LNHDA and SQIVND (reference sequence). This CDR3 region has 17 residues. V was trimmed by 5 bases and J by 0 bases, leaving 17 bases between them.

The V call is TRBV29-1, the J call TRBJ1-2, with 7 bases lining up with TRBD1. The CDR3 totals 12 residues. V dropped 7 bases and J dropped 5; count of bases not matched to a gene: 7. The germline CDR1 and CDR2 sequences are SQVTM and ANQGSEA. The CDR3 DNA is TGCAGCGCCCGACAGGGCCTTTATGGCTACACCTTC. Translated: CSARQGLYGYTF.

The chain links TRBV5-1 to TRBJ1-2; D might be TRBD1 (5 bases). V was shortened by 5 bases and J by 0 bases, with 17 bases between the two germline ends. Germline V lookup: CDR1 SGHRS, CDR2 YFSETQ. CDR3 size: 16 residues. CDR3 nucleotides: TGCGCCAGCAGTTTGAAGTCTACAGGAGCTAACTATGGCTACACCTTC. This translates into CASSLKSTGANYGYTF.

The gene calls are TRBV6-4 and TRBJ2-3; no clear D. Germline CDR1 and CDR2: MRHNA and SNTAGT. Trimming stripped 0 bases from V and 2 bases from J, with 12 bases between. CDR3 length: 16 amino acids. The CDR3 bases are TGTGCCAGCAGTGACTCCGGCTACCCTCCCACAGATACGCAGTATTTT. Protein: CASSDSGYPPTDTQYF.

This chain links TRBV25-1 with TRBJ1-6; TRBD1 aligns across 7 bases. With 6 bases clipped from V and 10 bases from J, the junction kept 12 bases outside the gene matches. CDR1 and CDR2 from the germline V gene are MGHDK and SYGVNS. The CDR3 contains 15 residues. The CDR3 reads CASSPPQGDQSPLHF. For the CDR3, the DNA is TGTGCCAGCAGCCCCCCGCAGGGGGACCAATCACCCCTCCACTTT.

The chain has TRBV10-3 and TRBJ1-2; the D is unclear. Germline CDR1 reads ENHRY; CDR2 reads SYGVKD. V was pared by 4 bases and J by 8 bases, with 17 bases between. CDR3 length: 14 residues. Here the CDR3 reads CAISGSSGLGGYTF. The DNA of the CDR3 is TGTGCCATCAGTGGGTCCTCAGGCTTGGGCGGCTACACCTTC.

The chain uses TRBV15 and TRBJ1-2, with D possibly TRBD1 on 6 matching bases. Germline V gene data show CDR1 as LNHNV and CDR2 as YYDKDF (reference sequence). The CDR3 contains 18 residues. Trimming removed 5 bases at V and 0 bases at J, with 22 bases between. CDR3 in DNA: TGTGCCACCAGCCAGACCCCTGGCAGGGGTGGATCTAACTATGGCTACACCTTC. It is translated as CATSQTPGRGGSNYGYTF.

This chain joins TRBV27 and TRBJ2-7, with TRBD2 matching 7 bases. The CDR3 spans 13 residues. V trimming: 6 bases; J trimming: 5 bases; junction bases outside the gene matches: 7. CDR1 is MNHEY and CDR2 is SMNVEV in the germline V gene (reference sequence). The CDR3 protein is CASSAGRGDEQYF. CDR3 DNA: TGTGCCAGCAGCGCAGGGAGGGGAGACGAGCAGTACTTC.

In its sample, this clone was seen a few times. The chain combines TRBV11-2 with TRBJ2-7; TRBD2 matches at 10 bases. This CDR3 spans 17 amino acids. The V gene end was trimmed by 0 bases and the J gene end by 2 bases; junction bases not matched to a gene: 7. Germline CDR1 is SGHAT and CDR2 is FQNNGV. CDR3 bases: TGTGCCAGCAGCTTAGATCCTACTAGCGGGGCCCCCTACGAGCAGTACTTC. It is translated as CASSLDPTSGAPYEQYF.

The count of this clone is one. The chain uses TRBV2 and TRBJ1-5; D not certain. Trimming removed 3 bases at V and 0 bases at J, with 9 bases between. Germline-derived CDR1 and CDR2 are SNHLY and FYNNEI. This CDR3 has 15 residues. CDR3 protein: CASSDYTDSNQPQHF. DNA of the CDR3: TGTGCCAGCAGTGATTATACAGATAGCAATCAGCCCCAGCATTTT.

This clone has a count of ten or more. CDR3 sequence (DNA): TGTGCCAGCAGCTCTTCCCTGACAGGGGACACTGAAGCTTTCTTT. It encodes CASSSSLTGDTEAFF. The V call is TRBV7-9, the J call TRBJ1-1, with 8 nucleotides matching TRBD1. Germline lookup yields CDR1 SEHNR and CDR2 FQNEAQ (reference sequence). After removal of 4 bases from V and 3 bases from J, the junction contained 7 bases not matched to a gene. There are 15 residues in the CDR3.

J is TRBJ2-1 and V is TRBV5-6; tentatively, D is TRBD1 or TRBD2 (5 bases each). Trimming removed 0 bases at V and 6 bases at J, with 13 bases between. CDR3 size: 15 residues. The germline gives CDR1 SGHDT, CDR2 YYEEEE. The CDR3 bases are TGTGCCAGCAGCTTGGCGGGACCATCCCGCAATGAGCAGTTCTTC. Its protein product is CASSLAGPSRNEQFF. Looking up the rest from reference TRBV5-6 and TRBJ2-1 gives the full variable domain: DAGVTQSPTHLIKTRGQQVTLRCSPKSGHDTVSWYQQALGQGPQFIFQYYEEEERQRGNFPDRFSGHQFPNYSSELNVNALLLGDSALYLCASSLAGPSRNEQFFGPGTRLTVL.